Listed here are 9 T cell receptor beta chains from one sample, sequenced in a study of blood T cells in healthy people across ages. A sample-barcoded 5' primer and a J-beta primer mix were used in a second PCR of roughly 6 to 11 cycles. One entry per CDR3 protein results from TCRdb running MiXCR on the 5' RACE reads. The sample yields just over 1 million distinct CDR3 sequences, over 35% seen once. Sequenced sample: blood. All receptors derive from a woman aged 60-70 years in good health.

A word on this clonotype: A read error may account for a junction end that differs from germline. The chain carries TRBV20-1 and TRBJ2-5; TRBD1 or TRBD2 may be the D gene (6 bases each). CDR1 is DFQATT and CDR2 is SNEGSKA in the germline V gene (reference sequence). The CDR3 covers 14 residues. CDR3 in DNA: TGCAGTGCAGGGGGGCCGGGGGACCAAGGGACCCAGTACTTC. Amino acids: CSAGGPGDQGTQYF.

The V and J genes are TRBV5-4 and TRBJ2-3; 14 bases fit TRBD2. Germline V gene sequence: CDR1 SGHNT, CDR2 YYREEE (reference sequence). The length of the CDR3 is 19 residues. J lost 4 bases, V lost 6 bases, and 16 bases had no gene match. CDR3 amino acids: CASKHQGLAGVVEADTQYF. The CDR3 region has the DNA TGTGCCAGCAAACACCAGGGACTAGCGGGAGTGGTGGAGGCAGATACGCAGTATTTT.

This sequence joins TRBV7-9 and TRBJ1-2, with D hard to call. CDR1 and CDR2 from the germline V gene are SEHNR and FQNEAQ (reference sequence). The V end was cut by 5 bases, the J end by 4 bases, with 14 bases between. This CDR3 comprises 14 residues. CDR3 DNA sequence: TGTGCCAGCAGCCAAGTCGCAGACTCCTATGGCTACACCTTC. This gives the protein CASSQVADSYGYTF.

This chain joins TRBV4-3 and TRBJ1-1; 10 nucleotides align to TRBD1. This CDR3 contains 16 residues. Per germline, CDR1 LGHNA and CDR2 YSLEER. V was clipped by 4 bases and J by 7 bases; unmatched bases: 12. CDR3 sequence: CASSPNWDRGEGEAFF. As DNA, the CDR3 is TGCGCCAGCAGCCCGAACTGGGACAGGGGTGAAGGTGAAGCTTTCTTT.

The chain couples TRBV21-1 to TRBJ2-4; the table's TRBD2 call for D was not verified on the DNA. The DNA end is more similar to TRBJ2-7, so the J call may be wrong. TRBV21-1 is a listed pseudogene. The CDR3 extends over 15 amino acids. As DNA, the CDR3 is TGTGCCAGCAGCAACCAGGAGACTTCCGGCTACGAGCAGTACTTC. This codes for CASSNQETSGYEQYF.

This clonotype was seen once. The rearrangement joins TRBV28 to TRBJ2-7; 10 bases fit TRBD2. The germline V gene encodes CDR1 MDHEN and CDR2 SYDVKM. Trimming at V came to 3 bases and at J to 7 bases, leaving 12 bases not matched to a gene. The CDR3 length is 16 residues. CDR3 coding DNA: TGTGCCAGCAGTTTCAGTCCAGCGGGAGGGTTAAGGGAGCAGTACTTC. Translation: CASSFSPAGGLREQYF.

V is TRBV29-1 and J is TRBJ2-7; TRBD2 aligns across 14 bases. The V segment lost 0 bases and the J segment 7 bases; nucleotides outside the gene matches: 17. The V gene's germline CDR1 is SQVTM and CDR2 ANQGSEA. This CDR3 is 19 amino acids long. In DNA form, the CDR3 reads TGCAGCGTTGAAGATCTAACCCCCGGGACTAGCGGGAGATCCAATGAGCAGTACTTC. This translates into CSVEDLTPGTSGRSNEQYF.

In its sample, this clonotype was seen a few times. The chain has TRBV5-4 and TRBJ2-1; 9 bases are a match to TRBD1. The CDR3 runs to 15 residues. The V gene's germline CDR1 is SGHNT and CDR2 YYREEE (reference sequence). Trimming at V came to 0 bases and at J to 6 bases, leaving 4 bases not matched to a gene. Written as DNA, the CDR3 is TGTGCCAGCAGCTTGGTGGGACAGGGCTTCAATGAGCAGTTCTTC. This sequence encodes CASSLVGQGFNEQFF.

This chain joins TRBV19 and TRBJ2-5; TRBD2 agrees at 11 bases. The DNA end lines up better with TRBJ2-7; the J call may be wrong. Looked up from germline, CDR1 is LNHDA and CDR2 is SQIVND (reference sequence). The CDR3 loop spans 15 amino acids. The CDR3 loop reads CASSMVLAGAGEQYF. The CDR3 DNA reads TGTGCCAGTAGTATGGTACTAGCGGGAGCGGGCGAGCAGTACTTC.